Below are 28 T cell receptor beta chains sequenced from a single sample in a study of T cells in Graves' hyperthyroidism and ophthalmopathy. RNA transcripts were the template for amplifying TCR beta CDR3 regions. First-round RT-PCR with HTBI primers amplified the TCR CDR3 region. In TCRdb, the multiplex PCR reads were re-called with MiXCR into one record per CDR3 protein. The sample carries around 280,000 distinct CDR3 sequences, roughly an eighth recorded once. Input material: blood. The receptors shown here come from a woman aged 40 to 50 with Graves' hyperthyroidism.

This clonotype was detected many times. V usage is TRBV2 and J usage is TRBJ1-2; D gene unclear. From germline, CDR1 is SNHLY and CDR2 FYNNEI. The CDR3 length is 12 residues. The V end lost 2 bases, the J end lost 5 bases, and 6 bases lay between the germline ends. The CDR3 sequence is CASSENGYGYTF. Written as DNA, the CDR3 is TGTGCCAGCAGTGAAAATGGTTATGGCTACACCTTC.

This clonotype was detected ten times or more. The gene calls are TRBV19 and TRBJ1-2; D gene ambiguous. V was clipped by 3 bases and J by 8 bases, with 10 bases between them. Germline-derived CDR1 and CDR2 are LNHDA and SQIVND (reference sequence). This CDR3 has 12 residues. In DNA, the CDR3 is TGTGCCAGTAGTATTGGTTTGGGAGGCTACACCTTC. Protein product: CASSIGLGGYTF.

This clonotype was counted at least ten times. This chain uses TRBV3-1 with TRBJ1-4, with D tentatively TRBD1 (6 bases). The CDR3 has 15 amino acids. Germline CDR1 is LGHDT and CDR2 is YNNKEL (reference sequence). The V end lost 1 base, the J end lost 8 bases, and 14 bases lay between the germline ends. The CDR3, as DNA: TGTGCCAGCAGCCAAGGCGACAGGCACGGGGAAAAACTGTTTTTT. Translating gives CASSQGDRHGEKLFF. Full variable domain (rest looked up from reference TRBV3-1 and TRBJ1-4): DTAVSQTPKYLVTQMGNDKSIKCEQNLGHDTMYWYKQDSKKFLKIMFSYNNKELIINETVPNRFSPKSPDKAHLNLHINSLELGDSAVYFCASSQGDRHGEKLFFGSGTQLSVL.

The sample holds a few counts of this clonotype. The chain links TRBV13 to TRBJ2-7, with 7 nucleotides matching TRBD2. CDR1 is PRHDT and CDR2 is FYEKMQ in the germline V gene (reference sequence). The CDR3 loop spans 14 amino acids. V was clipped by 5 bases and J by 2 bases; unmatched bases: 6. Here the CDR3 reads CASSPRGVTYEQYF. The CDR3 nucleotides are TGTGCCAGCAGCCCCCGGGGGGTTACCTACGAGCAGTACTTC.

This clonotype has ten or more counts. This chain connects TRBV24-1 to TRBJ2-1; D unclear. V lost 3 bases, J lost 10 bases, and 15 bases lay in between. This CDR3 is 14 amino acids long. Germline CDR1 reads KGHDR; CDR2 reads SFDVKD. CDR3 coding DNA: TGTGCCACCAGTGATCCATTGACTCCTTACGAGCAGTTCTTC. Amino acids: CATSDPLTPYEQFF.

This clonotype has more than one count but fewer than ten. The V call is TRBV6-1, the J call TRBJ2-6; D call uncertain. Trimming removed 6 bases from V and 0 bases from J, with 15 bases in between. There are 17 residues in the CDR3. From germline, CDR1 is MNHNS and CDR2 SASEGT. The CDR3 is CASRRTAQSSGANVLTF. CDR3 nucleotides: TGTGCCAGCAGAAGGACGGCTCAAAGCTCTGGGGCCAACGTCCTGACTTTC.

There are many counts of this clonotype. This chain links TRBV7-2 with TRBJ2-7, with TRBD1 identical over 7 bases. The CDR3 has 12 residues. Per the germline V gene, CDR1 is SGHTA and CDR2 is FQGNSA. After removal of 10 bases from V and 0 bases from J, the junction contained 3 bases not matched to a gene. Written as DNA, the CDR3 is TGTGCCACGGGACAGAGCTCCTACGAGCAGTACTTC. This translates into CATGQSSYEQYF.

This clonotype was seen more than once but under ten times. The chain recombines TRBV7-9 with TRBJ2-3; TRBD1 aligns across 10 bases. Germline lookup yields CDR1 SEHNR and CDR2 FQNEAQ (reference sequence). The CDR3 runs to 16 residues. Trimming removed 4 bases from V and 3 bases from J; junction bases left unmatched: 7. The CDR3 loop reads CASSSVDRGRTDTQYF. DNA for the CDR3: TGTGCCAGCAGCTCAGTCGACAGGGGGCGAACAGATACGCAGTATTTT. Complete variable domain (other parts from reference TRBV7-9 and TRBJ2-3): DTGVSQNPRHKITKRGQNVTFRCDPISEHNRLYWYRQTLGQGPEFLTYFQNEAQLEKSRLLSDRFSAERPKGSFSTLEIQRTEQGDSAMYLCASSSVDRGRTDTQYFGPGTRLTVL.

This clonotype has only a few counts. The chain combines TRBV4-1 with TRBJ2-4; the D call may be TRBD1 or TRBD2 (5 bases each). The V gene's germline CDR1 is MGHRA and CDR2 YSYEKL. With 3 bases removed from V and 0 bases from J, the gap between germline ends came to 9 bases. The CDR3 runs 15 residues. CDR3 sequence: CASSQLGTAKNIQYF. The CDR3, as DNA: TGCGCCAGCAGCCAGCTCGGGACAGCCAAAAACATTCAGTACTTC.

The chain combines TRBV4-2 with TRBJ2-3, with 9 bases fitting TRBD2. V dropped 3 bases and J dropped 6; count of bases not matched to a gene: 16. CDR3 length equals 18 residues. Germline CDR1 reads LGHNA; CDR2 reads YNFKEQ. The CDR3: CASSHGEWVAGVMDTQYF. CDR3 nucleotides: TGTGCCAGCAGCCATGGAGAGTGGGTAGCGGGGGTCATGGATACGCAGTATTTT.

Regarding this clonotype: An end of the junction differs from the germline gene, which may be a read error. This chain joins TRBV19 and TRBJ2-1; 10 bases agree with TRBD1. This CDR3 is 15 amino acids long. Germline CDR1 LNHDA, CDR2 SQIVND (reference sequence). The CDR3 loop reads CASRRGTGVNNERFF. In DNA, the CDR3 is TGTGCCAGTAGGAGGGGGACAGGGGTAAACAATGAGCGGTTCTTC.

This clonotype was detected many times. The rearrangement joins TRBV20-1 to TRBJ1-5, with D uncertain. The CDR3 length is 12 residues. Germline V CDR1 and CDR2: DFQATT, SNEGSKA (reference sequence). V was trimmed by 2 bases and J by 9 bases, leaving 11 bases between them. CDR3 sequence reads: CSARPSFGPQHF. CDR3 sequence (DNA): TGCAGTGCTAGACCCTCTTTCGGGCCCCAGCATTTT.

This clonotype was seen ten or more times. This chain links TRBV11-2 with TRBJ2-7; D might be TRBD1 (5 bases). This CDR3 contains 15 residues. Germline CDR1 and CDR2: SGHAT and FQNNGV. V lost 5 bases and J lost 0, with 14 bases in between. This CDR3 is CASSAFGHFSYEQYF. Written as DNA, the CDR3 is TGTGCCAGCAGCGCCTTCGGACATTTCTCCTACGAGCAGTACTTC. Drawing the rest from reference TRBV11-2 and TRBJ2-7, the complete variable domain is EAGVAQSPRYKIIEKRQSVAFWCNPISGHATLYWYQQILGQGPKLLIQFQNNGVVDDSQLPKDRFSAERLKGVDSTLKIQPAKLEDSAVYLCASSAFGHFSYEQYFGPGTRLTVT.

This clonotype was recorded at least ten times. The chain combines TRBV5-1 with TRBJ2-1, with 11 bases lining up with TRBD2. This CDR3 contains 15 residues. Looked up from germline, CDR1 is SGHRS and CDR2 is YFSETQ. Trimming at V came to 4 bases and at J to 9 bases, leaving 9 bases not matched to a gene. CDR3 amino acids: CASSLQTSGNGEQFF. CDR3 nucleotides: TGCGCCAGCAGCCTACAGACTAGCGGGAACGGTGAGCAGTTCTTC. The whole variable domain, remainder taken from reference TRBV5-1 and TRBJ2-1, is KAGVTQTPRYLIKTRGQQVTLSCSPISGHRSVSWYQQTPGQGLQFLFEYFSETQRNKGNFPGRFSGRQFSNSRSEMNVSTLELGDSALYLCASSLQTSGNGEQFFGPGTRLTVL.

CDR3: CASSERTSGGTDTQYF. For the CDR3, the DNA is TGTGCCAGCAGTGAAAGGACTAGCGGGGGAACAGATACGCAGTATTTT. The gene calls are TRBV6-1 and TRBJ2-3; TRBD2 agrees at 13 bases. The germline V gene has CDR1 MNHNS and CDR2 SASEGT. CDR3 length: 16 amino acids. The V and J ends lost 2 bases and 3 bases, in that order; junction bases with no gene match: 2.

The CDR3 nucleotides are TGCAGTGCTAGAGACCCCCAGGACAGACTCACTCGTGGCTACACCTTC. Translated, it gives CSARDPQDRLTRGYTF. The gene calls are TRBV20-1 and TRBJ1-2; TRBD1 might be the D (6 bases). The germline V gene encodes CDR1 DFQATT and CDR2 SNEGSKA (reference sequence). The CDR3 spans 16 residues. The V end lost 0 bases, the J end lost 7 bases, and 21 bases lay between the germline ends.

This clonotype was picked up many times. CDR3 amino acids: CASSQPRDSTYEQYF. CDR3 sequence (DNA): TGTGCCAGCAGCCAGCCGCGGGACAGCACCTACGAGCAGTACTTC. The V call is TRBV3-1, the J call TRBJ2-7, with D tentatively TRBD1 (7 bases). V was trimmed by 3 bases and J by 2 bases, leaving 14 bases between them. Germline V gene data show CDR1 as LGHDT and CDR2 as YNNKEL (reference sequence). This CDR3 is 15 amino acids long.

In this sample, this clonotype turned up many times. The gene calls are TRBV11-3 and TRBJ1-1, with a tentative D call TRBD1 (5 bases). Trimming took 1 base from V and 7 from J, leaving 13 bases between them. The CDR3 has 14 amino acids. Looked up from germline, CDR1 is SGHNT and CDR2 is YENEEA. The CDR3 DNA is TGTGCCAGCAGCTTAGTATCAGGGCTAGGTGAAGCTTTCTTT. Translation gives CASSLVSGLGEAFF.

This clonotype has more than one count but fewer than ten. The gene calls are TRBV28 and TRBJ1-2, with a tentative D call TRBD1 (5 bases). CDR1 and CDR2 (germline): MDHEN, SYDVKM. Trimming took 6 bases from V and 7 from J, leaving 18 bases between them. CDR3 length equals 14 residues. CDR3 amino acids: CASRLPRGEIGYTF. CDR3 sequence (DNA): TGTGCCAGCAGACTGCCGAGAGGGGAGATTGGCTACACCTTC.

In this sample, this clonotype turned up many times. This chain links TRBV11-2 with TRBJ2-3, with 10 nucleotides matching TRBD1. Per the germline V gene, CDR1 is SGHAT and CDR2 is FQNNGV. This CDR3 is built from 14 residues. V was clipped by 4 bases and J by 4 bases; unmatched bases: 2. CDR3 protein: CASSSGQGADTQYF. CDR3 DNA: TGTGCCAGCAGCTCCGGACAGGGGGCAGATACGCAGTATTTT.

The V gene is TRBV29-1, the J gene TRBJ2-2; no clear D gene. The germline V gene has CDR1 SQVTM and CDR2 ANQGSEA. The CDR3 sequence is 11 residues long. V was cut by 6 bases and J by 8 bases, with 10 bases left in between. The CDR3 DNA is TGCAGCGTCCCGACGGGTGGGGAGCTGTTTTTT. Protein: CSVPTGGELFF.

This clonotype was observed at least ten times. The V call is TRBV10-3, the J call TRBJ1-1; 10 bases are shared with TRBD1. The CDR3 runs to 14 residues. V shed 6 bases, J shed 5 bases, and the junction held 6 bases outside the gene matches. Germline V gene data show CDR1 as ENHRY and CDR2 as SYGVKD. In DNA, the CDR3 is TGTGCCATCAGCCGGGACAGGGGCGGTACTGAAGCTTTCTTT. This codes for CAISRDRGGTEAFF.

With regard to this clonotype: Just one base apart from a much larger clone, this may be a read error. The rearrangement joins TRBV6-1 to TRBJ2-5; 8 bases align to TRBD1. Unmatched junction bases numbered 20, after V lost 8 bases and J lost 6 bases. CDR3 length equals 17 residues. CDR1 and CDR2 (germline): MNHNS, SASEGT. DNA of the CDR3: TGTGCCAGCGGCGCTACTATTCGACAGGGGCTAACGAAGACCCAGTACTTC. Its translation is CASGATIRQGLTKTQYF.

This clonotype occurred a few times. The chain employs TRBV29-1 and TRBJ2-1; D unclear. Trimming shortened V by 8 bases and J by 3 bases, and 14 bases separated the two germline ends. Germline V gene data show CDR1 as SQVTM and CDR2 as ANQGSEA. The CDR3 is 13 amino acids. CDR3 nucleotides: TGCAGCTCCCGCCCCGTTCGCTACAATGAGCAGTTCTTC. The encoded protein is CSSRPVRYNEQFF.

This clonotype has at least ten counts. The chain couples TRBV30 to TRBJ1-2; TRBD1 matches at 8 bases. The CDR3 consists of 14 residues. The J segment lost 0 bases and the V segment lost 5 bases, leaving 5 bases of the junction unmatched. CDR1 is GTSNPN and CDR2 is SVGIG in the germline V gene (reference sequence). In DNA, the CDR3 is TGTGCCTGGGAAATGGACAGGGCTAACTATGGCTACACCTTC. Translated, it gives CAWEMDRANYGYTF.

This clonotype was seen ten or more times. This rearrangement joins TRBV2 to TRBJ1-1; D gene ambiguous. V gave up 3 bases and J gave up 1 base, with 3 bases separating them. The germline gives CDR1 SNHLY, CDR2 FYNNEI. The CDR3 contains 12 residues. CDR3 protein: CASSEGNTEAFF. The CDR3, as DNA: TGTGCCAGCAGTGAGGGGAACACTGAAGCTTTCTTT.

There are a few counts of this clonotype. The chain links TRBV11-2 to TRBJ1-1; D is unclear. The CDR3 is 12 amino acids. The germline V gene encodes CDR1 SGHAT and CDR2 FQNNGV. Trimming took off 5 bases at V and 7 bases at J, with 11 bases between the two ends. Here the CDR3 reads CASSPLPGEAFF. The CDR3 DNA reads as TGTGCCAGCAGCCCCCTCCCGGGTGAAGCTTTCTTT.

This clonotype was observed a few times. V is TRBV7-9 and J is TRBJ2-2, with TRBD2 identical over 11 bases. After removal of 5 bases from V and 6 bases from J, the junction contained 11 bases not matched to a gene. The CDR3 extends over 17 amino acids. Per germline, CDR1 SEHNR and CDR2 FQNEAQ (reference sequence). The CDR3 nucleotides read TGTGCCAGCAGCGCATACACTAGCGGGAGAGGACCCGGGGAGCTGTTTTTT. This sequence encodes CASSAYTSGRGPGELFF.